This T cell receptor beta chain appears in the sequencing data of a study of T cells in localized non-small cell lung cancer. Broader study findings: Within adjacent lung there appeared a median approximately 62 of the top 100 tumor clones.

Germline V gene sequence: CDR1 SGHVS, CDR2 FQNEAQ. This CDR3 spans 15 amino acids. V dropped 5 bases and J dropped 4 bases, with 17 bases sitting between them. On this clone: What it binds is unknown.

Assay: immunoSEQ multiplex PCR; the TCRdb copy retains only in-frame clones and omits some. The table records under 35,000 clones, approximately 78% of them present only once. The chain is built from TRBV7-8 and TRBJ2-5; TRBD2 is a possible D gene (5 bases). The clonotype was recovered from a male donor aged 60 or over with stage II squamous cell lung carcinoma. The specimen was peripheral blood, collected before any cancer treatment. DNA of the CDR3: TGTGCCAGCAGCGCATCCCTAGCAAGCGGAGAGACCCAGTACTTC. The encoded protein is CASSASLASGETQYF.